Below are 30 T cell receptor beta chains sequenced from a single sample in a study of long-term antiretroviral therapy in people with HIV. They ran version v3.0 of the immunoSEQ assay at survey level. Data came from immunoSEQ multiplex PCR; TCRdb stores just in-frame clones and leaves some out. The sample lists fewer than 20,000 clones, over 70% occurring once. Source: unsorted PBMCs, taken 0.3 years before starting antiretroviral therapy. These receptors were collected from a man between 45 and 60 years old with HIV.

This sequence joins TRBV2 and TRBJ1-2, with D perhaps matching TRBD1 (5 bases). The germline gives CDR1 SNHLY, CDR2 FYNNEI. The ends were cut back, 6 bases at V and 2 bases at J, with 7 bases in the middle. The CDR3 loop spans 12 amino acids. The CDR3 loop reads CASRGENYGYTF. CDR3 in DNA: TGTGCCAGCAGGGGGGAGAACTATGGCTACACCTTC.

The rearrangement links TRBV6-4 to TRBJ2-2, with a possible D match to TRBD2 (5 bases). CDR3 size: 16 residues. Germline values: CDR1 MRHNA, CDR2 SNTAGT. With 0 bases removed from V and 4 bases from J, the gap between germline ends came to 12 bases. The DNA of the CDR3 is TGTGCCAGCAGTGACTCGAGTAGGGAGACCACCGGGGAGCTGTTTTTT. The encoded protein is CASSDSSRETTGELFF.

DNA of the CDR3: TGTGCCAGCAGCTTAGGCCTGGCGTATGAGCAGTTCTTC. Its translation is CASSLGLAYEQFF. The V and J genes are TRBV13 and TRBJ2-1; D remains ambiguous. This CDR3 is 13 amino acids long. Germline V gives CDR1 PRHDT, CDR2 FYEKMQ (reference sequence). Trimming cost V 0 bases and J 8 bases, with 8 bases left between them.

V and J are TRBV7-2 and TRBJ2-1; perhaps TRBD1 as D (6 bases). Trimming took 1 base from V and 7 from J, leaving 8 bases between them. Germline values: CDR1 SGHTA, CDR2 FQGNSA. The CDR3 is made up of 13 amino acids. For the CDR3, the DNA is TGTGCCAGCAGCTTAGTCAGGGGAAATGAGCAGTTCTTC. This translates into CASSLVRGNEQFF.

The J gene is TRBJ2-1, the V gene TRBV7-6; D is undetermined. Germline values: CDR1 SGHVS, CDR2 FNYEAQ. The CDR3 contains 11 residues. V was shortened by 2 bases and J by 8 bases, with 4 bases between the two germline ends. CDR3 in amino acids: CASSLNDEQFF. DNA of the CDR3: TGTGCCAGCAGCTTAAATGATGAGCAGTTCTTC.

CDR3 DNA sequence: TGTGCCAGCAGCTCTATCAGGGGAGCCGGGGAGCTGTTTTTT. This gives the protein CASSSIRGAGELFF. The chain uses TRBV7-6 and TRBJ2-2; D might be TRBD1 (6 bases). CDR1 is SGHVS and CDR2 is FNYEAQ in the germline V gene. This CDR3 comprises 14 residues. Trimming removed 4 bases from V and 6 bases from J, with 12 bases in between.

The CDR3 loop reads CASVRAGGPDTQYF. The CDR3 DNA follows: TGTGCCAGCGTCCGAGCGGGAGGGCCAGATACGCAGTATTTT. The J gene is TRBJ2-3, the V gene TRBV18; 10 bases fit TRBD2. The V segment lost 8 bases and the J segment 4 bases; nucleotides outside the gene matches: 6. CDR3 size: 14 residues. The germline V gene encodes CDR1 KGHSH and CDR2 LQKENI.

The rearrangement joins TRBV15 to TRBJ2-3; possibly TRBD2 for D (5 bases). In germline, CDR1 is LNHNV, CDR2 YYDKDF (reference sequence). There are 16 residues in the CDR3. The ends were cut back, 0 bases at V and 1 base at J, with 11 bases in the middle. In nucleotides, the CDR3 is TGTGCCACCAGCAGAGATCGTGGTAGCGGCACAGATACGCAGTATTTT. Protein product: CATSRDRGSGTDTQYF. Drawing the rest from reference TRBV15 and TRBJ2-3, the complete variable domain is DAMVIQNPRYQVTQFGKPVTLSCSQTLNHNVMYWYQQKSSQAPKLLFHYYDKDFNNEADTPDNFQSRRPNTSFCFLDIRSPGLGDTAMYLCATSRDRGSGTDTQYFGPGTRLTVL.

The chain joins TRBV21-1 to TRBJ1-5. TRBV21-1 is a pseudogene locus. The CDR3 extends over 10 amino acids. DNA for the CDR3: TGTGCCGCGCGGGGGCAGCCCCAGCATTTT. It is translated as CAARGQPQHF.

V gene TRBV19 combines with J gene TRBJ2-7, with a tentative D call TRBD1 (5 bases). Trimming took off 6 bases at V and 6 bases at J, with 18 bases between the two ends. The CDR3 length is 14 residues. CDR1 LNHDA and CDR2 SQIVND come from the germline V gene (reference sequence). The CDR3 DNA reads as TGTGCCAGTAGATCAAGGGGCACTGGCGTCGAGCAGTACTTC. Its protein product is CASRSRGTGVEQYF.

The chain carries TRBV28 and TRBJ2-1; D is unresolved. This CDR3 comprises 16 residues. Germline CDR1 and CDR2: MDHEN and SYDVKM. Trimming took 5 bases from V and 3 from J, leaving 17 bases between them. CDR3 DNA sequence: TGTGCCAGCAGTACCTTCGGGCAGGCCAGCTACAATGAGCAGTTCTTC. Translation: CASSTFGQASYNEQFF.

The chain is built from TRBV5-5 and TRBJ2-1; 14 positions agree with TRBD2. Germline CDR1 SGHKS, CDR2 YYEKEE (reference sequence). The CDR3 is 20 residues long. J lost 2 bases, V lost 0 bases, and 10 bases had no gene match. The CDR3 here is CASSLAVRGLAGDPYNEQFF. In nucleotides, the CDR3 is TGTGCCAGCAGCTTGGCCGTTAGGGGACTAGCGGGAGATCCCTACAATGAGCAGTTCTTC.

This clone was detected only once. The chain is built from TRBV2 and TRBJ2-1; 7 nucleotides line up with TRBD2. Unmatched junction bases numbered 5, after V lost 9 bases and J lost 3 bases. This CDR3 is 13 amino acids long. Germline CDR1 and CDR2: SNHLY and FYNNEI. The CDR3 sequence is CASRGDLYNEQFF. The DNA of the CDR3 is TGTGCCAGTCGGGGGGACCTCTACAATGAGCAGTTCTTC.

This chain links TRBV27 with TRBJ2-6; D gene ambiguous. The germline V gene encodes CDR1 MNHEY and CDR2 SMNVEV (reference sequence). This CDR3 region has 15 residues. V was cut by 7 bases and J by 0 bases, with 10 bases left in between. The CDR3 loop is CASKVGYSGANVLTF. CDR3 nucleotides: TGTGCCAGCAAAGTGGGGTACTCTGGGGCCAACGTCCTGACTTTC. The full variable domain, completed using reference TRBV27 and TRBJ2-6, is EAQVTQNPRYLITVTGKKLTVTCSQNMNHEYMSWYRQDPGLGLRQIYYSMNVEVTDKGDVPEGYKVSRKEKRNFPLILESPSPNQTSLYFCASKVGYSGANVLTFGAGSRLTVL.

The rearrangement joins TRBV4-3 to TRBJ2-7; D call uncertain. CDR3 length: 13 residues. Looked up from germline, CDR1 is LGHNA and CDR2 is YSLEER. Trimming shortened V by 4 bases and J by 4 bases, and 11 bases separated the two germline ends. CDR3 bases: TGCGCCAGCAGCCTAAATTTGGGTTACGAGCAGTACTTC. Its translation: CASSLNLGYEQYF.

This sequence joins TRBV7-8 and TRBJ2-3; D might be TRBD2 (5 bases). The ends were cut back, 4 bases at V and 5 bases at J, with 10 bases in the middle. This CDR3 is 13 amino acids long. In germline, CDR1 is SGHVS, CDR2 FQNEAQ. CDR3 coding DNA: TGTGCCAGCAGCTACTCACGGGAAGATACGCAGTATTTT. Its translation is CASSYSREDTQYF.

J is TRBJ2-6 and V is TRBV6-4; D remains unclear. Germline values: CDR1 MRHNA, CDR2 SNTAGT. This CDR3 has 15 residues. Trimming shortened V by 6 bases and J by 0 bases, and 9 bases separated the two germline ends. CDR3 sequence (DNA): TGTGCCAGCAGCGAAGAGAACTCTGGGGCCAACGTCCTGACTTTC. Its protein is CASSEENSGANVLTF.

The V call is TRBV27, the J call TRBJ1-2; perhaps TRBD1 as D (6 bases). V lost 2 bases and J lost 7, with 14 bases in between. CDR3 size: 14 residues. Germline CDR1 reads MNHEY; CDR2 reads SMNVEV (reference sequence). Here the CDR3 DNA reads TGTGCCAGCAGTTTAACGCGCAGGGGCCGTGGCTACACCTTC. Its translation is CASSLTRRGRGYTF.

The chain is built from TRBV10-2 and TRBJ1-4, with D possibly being TRBD1 (5 bases). From germline, CDR1 is WSHSY and CDR2 SAAADI. V lost 0 bases and J 8 bases, leaving 13 bases between the germline ends. This CDR3 region has 15 residues. CDR3 loop: CASSESAGTGEKLFF. The CDR3 DNA sequence: TGCGCCAGCAGTGAGTCGGCAGGGACGGGGGAAAAACTGTTTTTT.

The V call is TRBV2, the J call TRBJ2-7; 7 bases map to TRBD1. The CDR3 has 16 amino acids. The J segment lost 9 bases and the V segment lost 6 bases, leaving 20 bases of the junction unmatched. CDR1 and CDR2 (germline): SNHLY, FYNNEI. Here the CDR3 reads CASRFRSGQSDGGQYF. The CDR3 DNA follows: TGTGCCAGCAGGTTCCGATCGGGACAGTCCGATGGGGGGCAGTACTTC.

The chain recombines TRBV30 with TRBJ1-5; D is uncertain. Germline assignment: CDR1 GTSNPN and CDR2 SVGIG (reference sequence). CDR3 size: 12 residues. V dropped 2 bases and J dropped 6 bases, with 8 bases sitting between them. In nucleotides, the CDR3 is TGTGCCTGGAGTTTCCCCCTTCAGCCCCAGCATTTT. Encoded protein: CAWSFPLQPQHF.

The rearrangement links TRBV19 to TRBJ2-7; 13 positions agree with TRBD2. The junction had 6 bases not matched to a gene; V was cut back by 5 bases and J by 5 bases. This CDR3 is built from 15 residues. Germline V CDR1 and CDR2: LNHDA, SQIVND (reference sequence). The CDR3 nucleotides read TGTGCCAGTAGTGTGGGACTAGCGGGAATCAACGAGCAGTACTTC. It encodes CASSVGLAGINEQYF.

J is TRBJ2-5 and V is TRBV1; the D call TRBD2 from the table was never checked on the DNA. TRBV1 counts as a pseudogene. CDR3 length: 16 amino acids. Written as DNA, the CDR3 is TGCACCAGCAGCCATCCTCTAGCGGGAGGTTCAGAGACCCAGTACTTC. It is translated as CTSSHPLAGGSETQYF.

This clone has only a few counts. V usage is TRBV28 and J usage is TRBJ1-2; 7 bases align to TRBD1. Losses at the gene ends were 5 bases for V and 7 bases for J; bases not matched to a gene: 10. CDR1 is MDHEN, CDR2 SYDVKM, per germline. The CDR3 is 14 residues long. In nucleotides, the CDR3 is TGTGCCAGCAGTCTGAGGGACAGTGGGGGTGGCTACACCTTC. It is translated as CASSLRDSGGGYTF.

The chain links TRBV28 to TRBJ1-1; 8 positions agree with TRBD1. Germline CDR1 and CDR2: MDHEN and SYDVKM. This CDR3 is 16 amino acids long. Trimming at V came to 3 bases and at J to 3 bases, leaving 9 bases not matched to a gene. Written as DNA, the CDR3 is TGTGCCAGCAGTTTGGCGGACAGGGCGGTCGACACTGAAGCTTTCTTT. It specifies CASSLADRAVDTEAFF.

The V and J genes are TRBV5-1 and TRBJ1-1; D perhaps matches TRBD1 (6 bases). Between the trimmed V and J ends, which lost 4 bases and 0 bases, there was a span of 16 bases. The length of the CDR3 is 16 residues. Germline loops: CDR1 SGHRS, CDR2 YFSETQ. CDR3 protein: CASSLMTGGVNTEAFF. CDR3 nucleotide sequence: TGCGCCAGCAGCCTGATGACCGGGGGCGTGAACACTGAAGCTTTCTTT.

In nucleotides, the CDR3 is TGTGCCACCAGCAGAGATCCGGCTGGCTCCTACGAGCAGTACTTC. This gives the protein CATSRDPAGSYEQYF. This chain joins TRBV15 and TRBJ2-7; D not resolved. This CDR3 has 15 amino acids. V lost 0 bases, J lost 0 bases, and 9 bases lay in between. Germline assignment: CDR1 LNHNV and CDR2 YYDKDF (reference sequence).

This chain connects TRBV7-9 to TRBJ1-5, with a weak D call TRBD1 (5 bases). V lost 1 base to trimming and J lost 7 bases, with 11 bases between them. This CDR3 region has 14 residues. CDR1 is SEHNR and CDR2 is FQNEAQ in the germline V gene (reference sequence). The CDR3 region is CASSLGGSGQPQHF. In DNA form, the CDR3 reads TGTGCCAGCAGCTTAGGGGGCTCAGGGCAGCCCCAGCATTTT.

The rearrangement joins TRBV5-1 to TRBJ2-3, with TRBD1 as a possible D gene (6 bases). The CDR3 consists of 14 residues. Trimming shortened V by 5 bases and J by 5 bases, and 15 bases separated the two germline ends. From germline, CDR1 is SGHRS and CDR2 YFSETQ. DNA for the CDR3: TGCGCCAGCAGGGGCAGGGGTCTCGGAGATACGCAGTATTTT. Translated, it gives CASRGRGLGDTQYF. The variable domain in full, with the rest retrieved from reference TRBV5-1 and TRBJ2-3, is KAGVTQTPRYLIKTRGQQVTLSCSPISGHRSVSWYQQTPGQGLQFLFEYFSETQRNKGNFPGRFSGRQFSNSRSEMNVSTLELGDSALYLCASRGRGLGDTQYFGPGTRLTVL.

This clone has only a few counts. V and J are TRBV10-1 and TRBJ2-1; 7 bases agree with TRBD2. In germline, CDR1 is WNHNN, CDR2 SYGVQD (reference sequence). V gave up 4 bases and J gave up 0 bases; unmatched junction bases: 6. The CDR3 sequence is 16 residues long. The chain's CDR3 is CASSVYGGSSYNEQFF. Here the CDR3 DNA reads TGCGCCAGCAGTGTTTACGGGGGGAGCTCCTACAATGAGCAGTTCTTC.